This T cell receptor beta chain was found in a study of prognosis after radiotherapy for stage I lung cancer. This clonotype was seen ten or more times. The CDR3 is made up of 12 amino acids. Germline V lookup: CDR1 GTSNPN, CDR2 SVGIG (reference sequence). Trimming removed 2 bases from V and 5 bases from J, with 6 bases in between. Starting from genomic DNA, TCR beta CDR3 was amplified through two-round multiplex PCR. Round one of PCR was performed, and it used primers specific to each TRBV and TRBJ gene. TCRdb passed the multiplex PCR reads through MiXCR, listing each CDR3 protein once. Of some 60,000 distinct CDR3 sequences in the sample, around 27% were seen once.

The clonotype originates from a donor of 50 years or more with non-small cell lung cancer. The sequences come from PBMCs, collected before or after stereotactic body radiation therapy (not recorded which). The chain couples TRBV30 to TRBJ2-2; TRBD1 might be the D (6 bases). The CDR3, as DNA: TGTGCCTGGAGTACAGGGACCGGGGAGCTGTTTTTT. It codes for CAWSTGTGELFF. The complete variable domain, with remaining parts taken from reference TRBV30 and TRBJ2-2, reads SQTIHQWPATLVQPVGSPLSLECTVEGTSNPNLYWYRQAAGRGLQLLFYSVGIGQISSEVPQNLSASRPQDRQFILSSKKLLLSDSGFYLCAWSTGTGELFFGEGSRLTVL.